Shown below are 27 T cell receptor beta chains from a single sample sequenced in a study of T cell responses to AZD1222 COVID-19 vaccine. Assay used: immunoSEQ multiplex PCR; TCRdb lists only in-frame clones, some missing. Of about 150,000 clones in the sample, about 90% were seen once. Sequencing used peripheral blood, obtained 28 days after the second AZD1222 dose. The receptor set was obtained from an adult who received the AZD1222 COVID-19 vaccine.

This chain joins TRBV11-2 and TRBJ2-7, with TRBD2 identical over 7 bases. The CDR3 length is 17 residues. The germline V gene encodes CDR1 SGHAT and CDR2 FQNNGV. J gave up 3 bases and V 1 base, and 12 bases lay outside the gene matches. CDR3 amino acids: CASSLGVGASGHYEQYF. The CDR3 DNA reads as TGTGCCAGCAGCTTAGGCGTCGGAGCTAGCGGACACTACGAGCAGTACTTC. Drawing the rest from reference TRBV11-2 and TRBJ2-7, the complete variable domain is EAGVAQSPRYKIIEKRQSVAFWCNPISGHATLYWYQQILGQGPKLLIQFQNNGVVDDSQLPKDRFSAERLKGVDSTLKIQPAKLEDSAVYLCASSLGVGASGHYEQYFGPGTRLTVT.

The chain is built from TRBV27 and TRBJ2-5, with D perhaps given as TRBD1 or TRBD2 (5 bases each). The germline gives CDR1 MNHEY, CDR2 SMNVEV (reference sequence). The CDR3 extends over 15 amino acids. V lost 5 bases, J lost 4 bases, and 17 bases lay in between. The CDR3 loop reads CASSRGAGAVETQYF. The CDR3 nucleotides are TGTGCCAGCAGTAGAGGGGCCGGCGCCGTAGAGACCCAGTACTTC.

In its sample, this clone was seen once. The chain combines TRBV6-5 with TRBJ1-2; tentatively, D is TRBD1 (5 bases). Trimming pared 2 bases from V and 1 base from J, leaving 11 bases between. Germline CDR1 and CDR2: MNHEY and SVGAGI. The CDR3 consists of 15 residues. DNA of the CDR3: TGTGCCAGCAGTTACGCTAGGGGAGTTAACTATGGCTACACCTTC. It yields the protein CASSYARGVNYGYTF.

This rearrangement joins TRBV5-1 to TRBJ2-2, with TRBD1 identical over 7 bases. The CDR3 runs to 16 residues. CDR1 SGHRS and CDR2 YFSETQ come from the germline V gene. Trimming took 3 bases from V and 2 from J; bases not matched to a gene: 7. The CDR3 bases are TGCGCCAGCAGCTCGGGACAGTATTCAAACACCGGGGAGCTGTTTTTT. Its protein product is CASSSGQYSNTGELFF.

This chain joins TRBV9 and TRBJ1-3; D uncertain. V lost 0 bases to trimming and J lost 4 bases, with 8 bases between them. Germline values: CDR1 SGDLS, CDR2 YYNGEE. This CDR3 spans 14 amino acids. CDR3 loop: CASSVDAVGNTIYF. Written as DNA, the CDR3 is TGTGCCAGCAGCGTAGACGCGGTGGGAAACACCATATATTTT.

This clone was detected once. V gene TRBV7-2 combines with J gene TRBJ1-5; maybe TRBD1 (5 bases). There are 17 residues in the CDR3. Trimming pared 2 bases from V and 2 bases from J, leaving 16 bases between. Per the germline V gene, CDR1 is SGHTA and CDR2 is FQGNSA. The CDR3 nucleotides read TGTGCCAGCAGCTTACACGGGGGAGCGGGCGGCAATCAGCCCCAGCATTTT. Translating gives CASSLHGGAGGNQPQHF.

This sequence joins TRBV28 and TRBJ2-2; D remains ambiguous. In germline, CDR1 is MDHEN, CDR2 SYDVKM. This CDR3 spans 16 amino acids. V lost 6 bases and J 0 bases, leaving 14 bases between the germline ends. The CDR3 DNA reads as TGTGCCAGCAGCCCTCCCTCGACGTCGAACACCGGGGAGCTGTTTTTT. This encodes CASSPPSTSNTGELFF.

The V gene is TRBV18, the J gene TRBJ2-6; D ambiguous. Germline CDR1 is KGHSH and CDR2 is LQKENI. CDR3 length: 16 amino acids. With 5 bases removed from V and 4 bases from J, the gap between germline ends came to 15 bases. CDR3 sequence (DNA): TGTGCCAGCTCAAACCCGAACCGGGCCGGGGCCAACGTCCTGACTTTC. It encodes CASSNPNRAGANVLTF. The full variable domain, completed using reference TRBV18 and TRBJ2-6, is NAGVMQNPRHLVRRRGQEARLRCSPMKGHSHVYWYRQLPEEGLKFMVYLQKENIIDESGMPKERFSAEFPKEGPSILRIQQVVRGDSAAYFCASSNPNRAGANVLTFGAGSRLTVL.

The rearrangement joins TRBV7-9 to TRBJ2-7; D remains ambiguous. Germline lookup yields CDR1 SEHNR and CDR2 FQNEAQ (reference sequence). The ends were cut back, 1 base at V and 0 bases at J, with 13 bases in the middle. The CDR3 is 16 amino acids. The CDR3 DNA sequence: TGTGCCAGCAGCTTAGGGTCTTTGGGCTCCTCCTACGAGCAGTACTTC. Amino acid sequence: CASSLGSLGSSYEQYF.

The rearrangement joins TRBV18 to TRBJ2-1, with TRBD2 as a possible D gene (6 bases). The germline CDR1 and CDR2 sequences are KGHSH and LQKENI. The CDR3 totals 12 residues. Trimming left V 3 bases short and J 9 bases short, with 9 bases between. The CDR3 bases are TGTGCCAGCTCACCCCGACTAGGTGAGCAGTTCTTC. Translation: CASSPRLGEQFF. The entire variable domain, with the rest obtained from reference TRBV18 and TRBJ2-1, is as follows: NAGVMQNPRHLVRRRGQEARLRCSPMKGHSHVYWYRQLPEEGLKFMVYLQKENIIDESGMPKERFSAEFPKEGPSILRIQQVVRGDSAAYFCASSPRLGEQFFGPGTRLTVL.

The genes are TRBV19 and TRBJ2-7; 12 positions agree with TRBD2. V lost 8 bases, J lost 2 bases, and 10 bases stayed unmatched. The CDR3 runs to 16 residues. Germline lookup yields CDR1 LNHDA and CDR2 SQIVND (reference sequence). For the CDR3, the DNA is TGTGCCAGTCCTACCCCGGGACTAGCGGGCCCCTACGAGCAGTACTTC. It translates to CASPTPGLAGPYEQYF.

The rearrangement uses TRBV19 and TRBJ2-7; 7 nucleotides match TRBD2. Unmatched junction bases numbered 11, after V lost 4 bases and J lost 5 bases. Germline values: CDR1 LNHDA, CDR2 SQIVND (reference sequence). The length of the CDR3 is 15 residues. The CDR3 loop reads CASSRPGGTINEQYF. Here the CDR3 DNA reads TGTGCCAGTAGTAGACCGGGGGGAACGATCAACGAGCAGTACTTC.

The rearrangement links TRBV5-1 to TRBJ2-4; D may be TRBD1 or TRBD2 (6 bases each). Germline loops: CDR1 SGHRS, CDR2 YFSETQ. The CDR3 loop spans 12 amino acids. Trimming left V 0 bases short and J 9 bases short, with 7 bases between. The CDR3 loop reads CASSLEGGIQYF. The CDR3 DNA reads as TGCGCCAGCAGCTTGGAGGGGGGCATTCAGTACTTC.

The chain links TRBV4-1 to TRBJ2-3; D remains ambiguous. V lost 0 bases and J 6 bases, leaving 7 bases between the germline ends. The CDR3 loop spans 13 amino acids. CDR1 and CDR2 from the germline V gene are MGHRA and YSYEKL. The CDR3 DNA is TGCGCCAGCAGCCAAGATCCCAGGGATACGCAGTATTTT. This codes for CASSQDPRDTQYF.

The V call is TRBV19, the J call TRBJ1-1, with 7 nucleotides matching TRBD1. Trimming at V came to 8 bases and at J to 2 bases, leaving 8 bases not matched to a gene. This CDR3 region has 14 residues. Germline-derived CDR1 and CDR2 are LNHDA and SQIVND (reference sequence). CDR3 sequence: CASFGTAENTEAFF. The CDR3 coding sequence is TGTGCCAGTTTCGGGACAGCGGAAAACACTGAAGCTTTCTTT.

CDR3 region: CASSRLVSGSNQPQHF. CDR3 coding DNA: TGTGCCAGTAGTAGGTTGGTTTCGGGAAGCAATCAGCCCCAGCATTTT. The chain links TRBV19 to TRBJ1-5; D not certain. CDR1 is LNHDA and CDR2 is SQIVND in the germline V gene (reference sequence). The CDR3 contains 16 residues. Between the trimmed V and J ends, which lost 4 bases and 1 base, there was a span of 14 bases.

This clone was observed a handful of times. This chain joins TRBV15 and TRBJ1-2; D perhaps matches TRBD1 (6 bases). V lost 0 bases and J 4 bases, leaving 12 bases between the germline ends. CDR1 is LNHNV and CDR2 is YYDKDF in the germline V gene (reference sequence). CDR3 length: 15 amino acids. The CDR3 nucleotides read TGTGCCACCAGCAGAGATTTGGACAGTCCCTATGGCTACACCTTC. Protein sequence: CATSRDLDSPYGYTF.

CDR3 loop: CASSLRGKTGELFF. The CDR3 region has the DNA TGCGCCAGCAGCTTGAGGGGTAAAACCGGGGAGCTGTTTTTT. The chain combines TRBV5-1 with TRBJ2-2; the D gene is possibly TRBD1 (5 bases). The CDR3 length is 14 residues. Trimming took 1 base from V and 5 from J, leaving 9 bases between them. In germline, CDR1 is SGHRS, CDR2 YFSETQ.

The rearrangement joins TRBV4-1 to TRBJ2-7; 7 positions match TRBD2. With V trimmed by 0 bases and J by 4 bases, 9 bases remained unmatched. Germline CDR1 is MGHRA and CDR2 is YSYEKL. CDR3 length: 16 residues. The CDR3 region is CASSQEIGGRSYEQYF. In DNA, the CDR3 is TGCGCCAGCAGCCAAGAAATCGGCGGGAGAAGTTACGAGCAGTACTTC.

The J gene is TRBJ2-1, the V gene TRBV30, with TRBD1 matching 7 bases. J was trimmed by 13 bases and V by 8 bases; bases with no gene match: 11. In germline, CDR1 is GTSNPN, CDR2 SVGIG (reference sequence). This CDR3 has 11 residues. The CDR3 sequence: CATAHGTVQFF. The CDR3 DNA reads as TGTGCCACAGCTCACGGGACAGTCCAGTTCTTC.

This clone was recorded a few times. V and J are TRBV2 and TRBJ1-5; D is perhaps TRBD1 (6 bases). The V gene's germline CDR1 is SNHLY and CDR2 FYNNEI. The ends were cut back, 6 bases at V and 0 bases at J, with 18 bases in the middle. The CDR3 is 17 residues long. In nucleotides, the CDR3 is TGTGCCAGCAGGAGCAGGGGCTCCCTCTATAGCAATCAGCCCCAGCATTTT. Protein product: CASRSRGSLYSNQPQHF.

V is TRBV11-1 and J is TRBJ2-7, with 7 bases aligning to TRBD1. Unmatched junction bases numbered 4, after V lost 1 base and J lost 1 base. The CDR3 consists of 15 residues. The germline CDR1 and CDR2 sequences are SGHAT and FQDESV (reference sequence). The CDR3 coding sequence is TGTGCCAGCAGCTTAGATTCGGGACAGTCCTACGAGCAGTACTTC. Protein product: CASSLDSGQSYEQYF.

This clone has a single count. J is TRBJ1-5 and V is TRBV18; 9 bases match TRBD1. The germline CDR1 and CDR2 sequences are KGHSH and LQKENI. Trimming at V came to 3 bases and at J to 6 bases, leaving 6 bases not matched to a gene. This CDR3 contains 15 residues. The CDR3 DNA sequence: TGTGCCAGCTCACCCTCACAGGGGGCGGTTCAGCCCCAGCATTTT. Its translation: CASSPSQGAVQPQHF.

CDR3 residues: CASSDRGGRGGLSTDTQYF. CDR3 sequence (DNA): TGTGCCAGCAGCGACAGGGGGGGTAGAGGCGGACTAAGCACAGATACGCAGTATTTT. This chain joins TRBV7-2 and TRBJ2-3, with 9 positions matching TRBD1. V dropped 5 bases and J dropped 0; count of bases not matched to a gene: 15. The CDR3 runs to 19 residues. Germline CDR1 reads SGHTA; CDR2 reads FQGNSA.

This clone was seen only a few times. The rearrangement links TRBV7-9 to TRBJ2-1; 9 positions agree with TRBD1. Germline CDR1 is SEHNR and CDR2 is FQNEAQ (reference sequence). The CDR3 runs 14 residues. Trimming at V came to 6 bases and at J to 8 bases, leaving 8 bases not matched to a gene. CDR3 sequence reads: CASRLQGAGDEQFF. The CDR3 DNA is TGTGCCAGCAGACTACAGGGGGCCGGGGATGAGCAGTTCTTC.

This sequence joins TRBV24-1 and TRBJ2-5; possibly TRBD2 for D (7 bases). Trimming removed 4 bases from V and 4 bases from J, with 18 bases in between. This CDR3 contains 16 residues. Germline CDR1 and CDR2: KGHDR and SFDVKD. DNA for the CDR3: TGTGCCACCAGTGACCCCAGCGAGAGGGGGGGAGAGACCCAGTACTTC. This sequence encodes CATSDPSERGGETQYF.

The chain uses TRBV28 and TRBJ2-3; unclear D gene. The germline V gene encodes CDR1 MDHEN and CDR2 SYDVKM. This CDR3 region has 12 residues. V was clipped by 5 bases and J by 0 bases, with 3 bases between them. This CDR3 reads CASSISTDTQYF. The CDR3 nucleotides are TGTGCCAGCAGTATTAGCACAGATACGCAGTATTTT.